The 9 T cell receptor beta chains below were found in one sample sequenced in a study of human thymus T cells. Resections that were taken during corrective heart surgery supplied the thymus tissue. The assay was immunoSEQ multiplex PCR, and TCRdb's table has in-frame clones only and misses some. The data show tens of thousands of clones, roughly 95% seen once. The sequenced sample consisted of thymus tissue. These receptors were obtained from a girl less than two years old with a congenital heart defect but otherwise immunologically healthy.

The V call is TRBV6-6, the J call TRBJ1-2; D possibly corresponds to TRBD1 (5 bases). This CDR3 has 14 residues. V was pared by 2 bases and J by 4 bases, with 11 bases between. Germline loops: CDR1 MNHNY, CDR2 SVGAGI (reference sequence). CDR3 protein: CASSYHQGVYGYTF. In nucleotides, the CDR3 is TGTGCCAGCAGTTACCATCAGGGTGTCTATGGCTACACCTTC.

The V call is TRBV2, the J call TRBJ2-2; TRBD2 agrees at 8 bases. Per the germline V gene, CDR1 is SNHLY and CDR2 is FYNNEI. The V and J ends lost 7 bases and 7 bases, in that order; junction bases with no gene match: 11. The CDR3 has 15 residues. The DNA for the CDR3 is TGTGCCAGCAATCGTCAGCGGGAGCGTTGCGGGGAGCTGTTTTTT. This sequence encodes CASNRQRERCGELFF.

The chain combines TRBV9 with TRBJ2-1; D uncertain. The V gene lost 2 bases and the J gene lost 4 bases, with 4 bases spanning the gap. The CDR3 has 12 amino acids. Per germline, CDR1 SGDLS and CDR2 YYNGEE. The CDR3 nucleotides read TGTGCCAGCAGCGTCGGGTACAATGAGCAGTTCTTC. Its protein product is CASSVGYNEQFF.

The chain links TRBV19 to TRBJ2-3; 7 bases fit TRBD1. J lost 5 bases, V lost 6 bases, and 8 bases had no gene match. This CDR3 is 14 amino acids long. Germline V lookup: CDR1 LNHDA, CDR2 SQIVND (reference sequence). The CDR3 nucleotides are TGTGCCAGTAGAAAGCCGGGACAGAGAGATACGCAGTATTTT. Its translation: CASRKPGQRDTQYF.

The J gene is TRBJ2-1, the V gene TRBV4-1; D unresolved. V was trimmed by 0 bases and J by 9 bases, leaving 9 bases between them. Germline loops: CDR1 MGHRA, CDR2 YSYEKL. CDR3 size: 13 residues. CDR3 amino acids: CASSQDFLIEQFF. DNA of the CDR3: TGCGCCAGCAGCCAAGATTTTCTTATTGAGCAGTTCTTC.

In DNA, the CDR3 is TGTGCCATCAGTGAGGTCGGGGAGAACTATGGCTACACCTTC. Amino acid sequence: CAISEVGENYGYTF. V and J are TRBV10-3 and TRBJ1-2, with unresolved D. V lost 2 bases, J lost 2 bases, and 9 bases lay in between. From germline, CDR1 is ENHRY and CDR2 SYGVKD. CDR3 length: 14 amino acids.

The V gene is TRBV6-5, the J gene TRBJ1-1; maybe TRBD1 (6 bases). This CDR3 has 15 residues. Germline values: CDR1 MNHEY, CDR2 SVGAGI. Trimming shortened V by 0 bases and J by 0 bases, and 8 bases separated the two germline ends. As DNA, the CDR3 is TGTGCCAGCAGTTACTCGCAGGGGATGAACACTGAAGCTTTCTTT. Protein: CASSYSQGMNTEAFF.

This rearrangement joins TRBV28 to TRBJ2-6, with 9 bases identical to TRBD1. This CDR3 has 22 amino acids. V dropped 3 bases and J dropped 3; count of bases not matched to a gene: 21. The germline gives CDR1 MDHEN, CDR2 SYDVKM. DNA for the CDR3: TGTGCCAGCAGTTTGGTCCCCCCCCAGGGACAGGGAAGTTCAAGTGGGGCCAACGTCCTGACTTTC. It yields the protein CASSLVPPQGQGSSSGANVLTF.

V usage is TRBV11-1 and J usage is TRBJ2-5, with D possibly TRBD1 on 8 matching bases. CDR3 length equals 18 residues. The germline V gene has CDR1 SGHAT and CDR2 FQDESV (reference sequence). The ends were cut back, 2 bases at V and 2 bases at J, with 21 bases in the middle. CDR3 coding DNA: TGTGCCAGCAGCTTATTCGACAGGGGAATGGGAGGGCAAGAGACCCAGTACTTC. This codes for CASSLFDRGMGGQETQYF.